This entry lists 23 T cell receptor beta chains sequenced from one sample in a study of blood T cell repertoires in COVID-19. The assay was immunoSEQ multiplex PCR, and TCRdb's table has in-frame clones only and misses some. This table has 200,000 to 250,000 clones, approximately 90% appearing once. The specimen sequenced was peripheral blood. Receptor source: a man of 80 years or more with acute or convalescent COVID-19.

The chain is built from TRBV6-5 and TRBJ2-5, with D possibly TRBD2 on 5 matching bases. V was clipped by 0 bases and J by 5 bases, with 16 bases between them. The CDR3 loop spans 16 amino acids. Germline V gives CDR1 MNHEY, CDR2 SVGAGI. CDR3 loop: CASSYSIPKGGETQYF. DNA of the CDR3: TGTGCCAGCAGTTACTCGATCCCCAAAGGCGGGGAGACCCAGTACTTC.

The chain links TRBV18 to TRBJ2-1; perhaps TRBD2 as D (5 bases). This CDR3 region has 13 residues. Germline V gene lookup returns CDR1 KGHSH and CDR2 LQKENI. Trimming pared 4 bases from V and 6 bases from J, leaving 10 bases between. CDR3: CASSLDWSNEQFF. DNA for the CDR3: TGTGCCAGCTCACTGGACTGGTCCAATGAGCAGTTCTTC.

Here the CDR3 DNA reads TGTGCCACCAGCAGAGACCTACGGGCGGGGAATGAGCAGTTCTTC. Protein product: CATSRDLRAGNEQFF. This chain connects TRBV15 to TRBJ2-1; D may be TRBD2 (6 bases). Germline values: CDR1 LNHNV, CDR2 YYDKDF (reference sequence). The CDR3 totals 15 residues. Between the trimmed V and J ends, which lost 0 bases and 7 bases, there was a span of 13 bases.

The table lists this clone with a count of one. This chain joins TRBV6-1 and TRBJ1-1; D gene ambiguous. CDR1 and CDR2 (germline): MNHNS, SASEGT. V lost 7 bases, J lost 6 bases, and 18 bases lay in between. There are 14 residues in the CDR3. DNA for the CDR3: TGTGCCAGCATACCCCCTGGTCGGTCGTCTGAAGCTTTCTTT. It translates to CASIPPGRSSEAFF.

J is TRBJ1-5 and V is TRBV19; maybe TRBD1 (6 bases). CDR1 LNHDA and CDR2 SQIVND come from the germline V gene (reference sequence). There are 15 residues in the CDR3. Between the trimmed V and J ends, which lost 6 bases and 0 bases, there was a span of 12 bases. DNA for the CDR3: TGTGCCAGTAGGCGGACAGTTTATAGCAATCAGCCCCAGCATTTT. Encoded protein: CASRRTVYSNQPQHF.

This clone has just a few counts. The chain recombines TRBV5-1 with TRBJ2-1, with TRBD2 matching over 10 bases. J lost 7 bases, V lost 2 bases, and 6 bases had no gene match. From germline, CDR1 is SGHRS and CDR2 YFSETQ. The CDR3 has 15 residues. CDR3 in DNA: TGCGCCAGCAGCTTCCAACTAGCGGGGCGAAATGAGCAGTTCTTC. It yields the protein CASSFQLAGRNEQFF.

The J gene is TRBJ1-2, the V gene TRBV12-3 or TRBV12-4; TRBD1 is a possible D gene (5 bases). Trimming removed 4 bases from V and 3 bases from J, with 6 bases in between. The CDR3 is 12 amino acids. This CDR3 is CASSWGDYGYTF. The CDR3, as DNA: TGTGCCAGCAGTTGGGGGGACTATGGCTACACCTTC.

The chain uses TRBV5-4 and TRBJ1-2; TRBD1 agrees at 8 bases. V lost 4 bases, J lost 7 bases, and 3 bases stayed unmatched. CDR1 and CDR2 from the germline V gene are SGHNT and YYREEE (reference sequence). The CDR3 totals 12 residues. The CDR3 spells CASSRTGFGYTF. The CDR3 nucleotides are TGTGCCAGCAGCCGGACAGGGTTTGGCTACACCTTC.

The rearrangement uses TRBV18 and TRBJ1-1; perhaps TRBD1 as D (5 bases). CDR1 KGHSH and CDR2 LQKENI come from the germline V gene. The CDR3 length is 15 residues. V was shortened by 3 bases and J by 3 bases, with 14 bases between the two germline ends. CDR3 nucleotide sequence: TGTGCCAGCTCACCGTATAGGACGGGGGACACTGAAGCTTTCTTT. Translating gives CASSPYRTGDTEAFF. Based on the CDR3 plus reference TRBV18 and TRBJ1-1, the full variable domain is NAGVMQNPRHLVRRRGQEARLRCSPMKGHSHVYWYRQLPEEGLKFMVYLQKENIIDESGMPKERFSAEFPKEGPSILRIQQVVRGDSAAYFCASSPYRTGDTEAFFGQGTRLTVV.

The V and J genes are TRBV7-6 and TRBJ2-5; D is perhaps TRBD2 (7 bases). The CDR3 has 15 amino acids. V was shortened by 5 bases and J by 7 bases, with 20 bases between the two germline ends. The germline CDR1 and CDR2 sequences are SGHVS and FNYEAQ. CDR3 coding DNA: TGTGCCAGCAGCCCCCAAACCGGGGGGCAGCGGACCCAGTACTTC. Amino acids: CASSPQTGGQRTQYF.

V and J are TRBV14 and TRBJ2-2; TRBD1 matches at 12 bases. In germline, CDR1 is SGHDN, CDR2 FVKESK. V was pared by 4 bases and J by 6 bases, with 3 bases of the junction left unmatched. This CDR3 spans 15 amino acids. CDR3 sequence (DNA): TGTGCCAGCAGCCCAGGGACAGGGGGCCCCGGGGAGCTGTTTTTT. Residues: CASSPGTGGPGELFF.

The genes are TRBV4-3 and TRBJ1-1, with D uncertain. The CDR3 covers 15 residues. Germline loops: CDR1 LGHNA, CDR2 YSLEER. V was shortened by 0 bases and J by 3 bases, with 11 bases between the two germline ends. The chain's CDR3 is CASSQEGQMYTEAFF. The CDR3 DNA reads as TGCGCCAGCAGCCAAGAGGGCCAGATGTACACTGAAGCTTTCTTT.

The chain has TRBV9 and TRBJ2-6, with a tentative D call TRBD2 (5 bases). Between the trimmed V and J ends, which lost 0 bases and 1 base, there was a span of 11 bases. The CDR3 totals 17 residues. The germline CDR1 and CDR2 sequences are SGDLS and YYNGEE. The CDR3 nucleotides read TGTGCCAGCAGCGTAGGAGGGTCTCTATCTGGGGCCAACGTCCTGACTTTC. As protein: CASSVGGSLSGANVLTF.

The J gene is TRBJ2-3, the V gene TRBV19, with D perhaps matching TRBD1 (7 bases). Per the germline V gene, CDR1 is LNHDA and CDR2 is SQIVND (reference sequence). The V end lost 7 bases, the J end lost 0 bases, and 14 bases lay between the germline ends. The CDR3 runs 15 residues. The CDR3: CASNGRGASTDTQYF. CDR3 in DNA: TGTGCCAGTAATGGCAGGGGGGCTAGCACAGATACGCAGTATTTT.

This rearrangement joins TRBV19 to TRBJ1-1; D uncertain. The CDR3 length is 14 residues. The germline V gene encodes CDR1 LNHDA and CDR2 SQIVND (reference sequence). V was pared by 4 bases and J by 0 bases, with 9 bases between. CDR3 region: CASSTGRMNTEAFF. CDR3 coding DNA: TGTGCCAGTAGTACCGGCAGGATGAACACTGAAGCTTTCTTT.

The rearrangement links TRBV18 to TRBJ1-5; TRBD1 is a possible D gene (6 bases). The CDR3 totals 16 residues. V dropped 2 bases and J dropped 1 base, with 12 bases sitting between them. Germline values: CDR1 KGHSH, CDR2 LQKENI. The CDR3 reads CASSPIGGASNQPQHF. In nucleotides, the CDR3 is TGTGCCAGCTCACCAATAGGGGGGGCAAGCAATCAGCCCCAGCATTTT.

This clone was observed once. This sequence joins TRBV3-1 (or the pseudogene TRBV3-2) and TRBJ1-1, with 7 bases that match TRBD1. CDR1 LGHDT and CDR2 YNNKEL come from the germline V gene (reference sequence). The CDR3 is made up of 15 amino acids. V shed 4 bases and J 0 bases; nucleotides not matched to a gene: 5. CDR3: CASSPGQDMNTEAFF. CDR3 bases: TGTGCCAGCAGCCCCGGACAGGACATGAACACTGAAGCTTTCTTT.

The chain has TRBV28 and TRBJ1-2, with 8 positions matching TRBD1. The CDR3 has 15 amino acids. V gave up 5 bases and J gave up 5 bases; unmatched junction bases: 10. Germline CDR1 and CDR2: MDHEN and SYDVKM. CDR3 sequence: CASSLAGGVLYGYTF. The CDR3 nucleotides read TGTGCCAGCAGTCTTGCAGGGGGCGTGTTGTATGGCTACACCTTC.

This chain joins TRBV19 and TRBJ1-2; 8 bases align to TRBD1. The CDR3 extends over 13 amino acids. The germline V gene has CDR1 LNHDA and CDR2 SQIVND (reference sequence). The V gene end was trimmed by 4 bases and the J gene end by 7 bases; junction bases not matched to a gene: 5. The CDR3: CASSRTGSGGYTF. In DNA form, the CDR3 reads TGTGCCAGTAGTAGGACAGGGTCTGGTGGCTACACCTTC. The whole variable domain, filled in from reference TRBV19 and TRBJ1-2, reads DGGITQSPKYLFRKEGQNVTLSCEQNLNHDAMYWYRQDPGQGLRLIYYSQIVNDFQKGDIAEGYSVSREKKESFPLTVTSAQKNPTAFYLCASSRTGSGGYTFGSGTRLTVV.

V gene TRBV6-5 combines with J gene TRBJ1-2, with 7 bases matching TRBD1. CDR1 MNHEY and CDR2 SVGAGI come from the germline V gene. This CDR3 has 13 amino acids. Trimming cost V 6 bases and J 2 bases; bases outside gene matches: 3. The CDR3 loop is CASSGQENYGYTF. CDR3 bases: TGTGCCAGCAGCGGACAGGAAAACTATGGCTACACCTTC.

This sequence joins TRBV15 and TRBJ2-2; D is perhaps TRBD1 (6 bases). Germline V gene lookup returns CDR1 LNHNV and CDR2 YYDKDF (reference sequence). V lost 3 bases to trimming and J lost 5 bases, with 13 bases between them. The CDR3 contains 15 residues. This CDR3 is CATSSYRVWTGELFF. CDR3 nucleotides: TGTGCCACCAGCAGCTACAGGGTGTGGACCGGGGAGCTGTTTTTT.

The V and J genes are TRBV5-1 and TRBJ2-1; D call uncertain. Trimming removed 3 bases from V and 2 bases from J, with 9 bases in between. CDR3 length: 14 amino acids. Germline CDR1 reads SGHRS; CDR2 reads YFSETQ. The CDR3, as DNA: TGCGCCAGCAGCTCGGGTATCGCCTACAATGAGCAGTTCTTC. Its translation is CASSSGIAYNEQFF.

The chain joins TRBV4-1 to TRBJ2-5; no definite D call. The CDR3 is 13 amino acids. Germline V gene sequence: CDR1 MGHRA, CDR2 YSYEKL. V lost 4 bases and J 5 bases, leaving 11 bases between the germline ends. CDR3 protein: CASSRLVAETQYF. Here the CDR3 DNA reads TGCGCCAGCAGCCGCCTAGTTGCCGAGACCCAGTACTTC.